These T cell receptor beta chains were read from a single sample in a study of post-analysis software for immune sequencing data. TCRdb independently ran MiXCR on the PCR reads; one entry per CDR3 protein. The sample consists of almost 700,000 distinct CDR3 sequences, around 64% of them appearing once. The specimen sequenced was blood. These receptors originate from a girl aged 2-10 years with multiple sclerosis. Both conserved end residues are part of each CDR3. The order of the fields is clone size, V gene, D gene, J gene, CDR3 DNA, CDR3 protein. The D gene is left open where the match is weak. Clone size is shown for a subset of rows, as once, few, many or a class of expanded clone.

size: .; V: TRBV7-9; D: TRBD1; J: TRBJ2-5; DNA: TGTGCCAGCAGCCAATCACCGATCTTTAGACAGGGAGAGACCCAGTACTTC; CDR3: CASSQSPIFRQGETQYF
size: .; V: TRBV20-1; D: TRBD2; J: TRBJ2-3; DNA: TGCAGTGCTAGAGGGGTAGCGGGGGAGGTCAGCACAGATACGCAGTATTTT; CDR3: CSARGVAGEVSTDTQYF
size: .; V: TRBV4-1; D: .; J: TRBJ2-3; DNA: TGCGCCAGCAGCTACAGGGCTGAGGGCACAGATACGCAGTATTTT; CDR3: CASSYRAEGTDTQYF
size: .; V: TRBV29-1; D: .; J: TRBJ2-1; DNA: TGCAGCGTTAGCGGGCGAAGCTCCTACAATGAGCAGTTCTTC; CDR3: CSVSGRSSYNEQFF
size: few; V: TRBV20-1; D: TRBD2; J: TRBJ2-7; DNA: TGCAGTGCTAGAGATCGATGGACTAGCGGCTCCTACGAGCAGTACTTC; CDR3: CSARDRWTSGSYEQYF
size: .; V: TRBV3-1; D: .; J: TRBJ2-7; DNA: TGTGCCAGCAGCCAAACCGGCCGGCGGCCTTACGAGCAGTACTTC; CDR3: CASSQTGRRPYEQYF
size: few; V: TRBV11-2; D: .; J: TRBJ2-1; DNA: TGTGCCAGCAGCTTAGGGGGCCGAAAGGGCGATGAGCAGTTCTTC; CDR3: CASSLGGRKGDEQFF
size: once; V: TRBV7-9; D: .; J: TRBJ1-1; DNA: TGTGCCAGCAGCTTAGCAGGGGCGAGGAACACTGAAGCTTTCTTT; CDR3: CASSLAGARNTEAFF
size: .; V: TRBV7-9; D: TRBD2; J: TRBJ2-1; DNA: TGTGCCAGCAGCTCGGGACTACCTGAGCAGTTCTTC; CDR3: CASSSGLPEQFF
size: .; V: TRBV7-9; D: .; J: TRBJ2-7; DNA: TGTGCCAGCAGCCCTGTGGGCTCAACCTACGAGCAGTACTTC; CDR3: CASSPVGSTYEQYF
size: few; V: TRBV20-1; D: TRBD2; J: TRBJ2-1; DNA: TGCAGTGCTTCCCGACTAGCGGGGTCAGTGGGTGAGCAGTTCTTC; CDR3: CSASRLAGSVGEQFF
size: .; V: TRBV7-2; D: TRBD1; J: TRBJ1-2; DNA: TGTGCCAGCAGCTTAGGCTCTGGACAGGGCCGGTTGGACTATGGCTACACCTTC; CDR3: CASSLGSGQGRLDYGYTF
size: .; V: TRBV20-1; D: .; J: TRBJ2-7; DNA: TGCAGTGCTAGGAAGGAGATGGCCTACGAGCAGTACTTC; CDR3: CSARKEMAYEQYF
size: .; V: TRBV10-1; D: .; J: TRBJ2-1; DNA: TGCGCCAGCAGTCCAAGACTGGACAATGAGCAGTTCTTC; CDR3: CASSPRLDNEQFF
size: .; V: TRBV20-1; D: .; J: TRBJ1-1; DNA: TGCAGTGCTAGTTGGCCAGCTAACACTGAAGCTTTCTTT; CDR3: CSASWPANTEAFF
size: .; V: TRBV20-1; D: .; J: TRBJ1-5; DNA: TGCAGTGCAGGCGGCCGGGGTTACAATCAGCCCCAGCATTTT; CDR3: CSAGGRGYNQPQHF
size: few; V: TRBV9; D: .; J: TRBJ1-2; DNA: TGTGCCAGCAGCGTATCGAGGACAGCCCTGACCTATGGCTACACCTTC; CDR3: CASSVSRTALTYGYTF
size: few; V: TRBV6-6; D: TRBD1; J: TRBJ2-7; DNA: TGTGCCAGCAGTCCCGGGACAGGGCAATCCTACGAGCAGTACTTC; CDR3: CASSPGTGQSYEQYF
size: .; V: TRBV12-3/TRBV12-4; D: TRBD2; J: TRBJ2-2; DNA: TGTGCCAGCAGTAAACCCCTACTAGCGGGAGTAGGCACCGGGGAGCTGTTTTTT; CDR3: CASSKPLLAGVGTGELFF